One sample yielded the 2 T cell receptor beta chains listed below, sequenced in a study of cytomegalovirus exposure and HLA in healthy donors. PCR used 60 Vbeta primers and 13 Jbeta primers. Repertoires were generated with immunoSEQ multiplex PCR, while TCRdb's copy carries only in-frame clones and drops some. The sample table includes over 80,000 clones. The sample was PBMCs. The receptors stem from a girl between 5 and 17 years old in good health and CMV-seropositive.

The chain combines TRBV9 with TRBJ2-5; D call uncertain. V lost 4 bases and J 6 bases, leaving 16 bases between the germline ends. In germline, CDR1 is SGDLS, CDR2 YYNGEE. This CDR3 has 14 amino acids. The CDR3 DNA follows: TGTGCCAGCAGCACCTTGACTGGAAAGAAGACCCAGTACTTC. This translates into CASSTLTGKKTQYF.

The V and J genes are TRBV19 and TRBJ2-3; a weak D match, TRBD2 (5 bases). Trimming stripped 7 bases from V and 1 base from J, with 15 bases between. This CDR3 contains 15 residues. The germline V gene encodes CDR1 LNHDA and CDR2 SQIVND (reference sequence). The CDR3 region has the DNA TGTGCCAGTAATGAGGGCAGCATCGGCACAGATACGCAGTATTTT. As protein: CASNEGSIGTDTQYF.